The TCR beta chain described here comes from a study of T cell repertoires in cytomegalovirus infection. For the study at large: CMV infection together with matching HLA type was indicated by public TCR beta signatures.

Germline V gene sequence: CDR1 SGHNT, CDR2 YYREEE (reference sequence). V gave up 3 bases and J gave up 5 bases; unmatched junction bases: 7. This CDR3 comprises 14 residues. TCRdb passed the reads through MiXCR, listing each CDR3 protein once. The table lists about 450,000 distinct CDR3 sequences, approximately 31% of them singletons, with roughly 13% in the top ten. Study results and caveats: Identification of carriers of CMV plus the relevant HLA was performed using cumulative public TCR beta family frequency. Dominant in the ex vivo response were TCR beta clonotypes restricted by HLA-C and specific for CMV.

This clonotype was counted a single time. Its antigen is not identified. Sequencing input: PBMCs. This chain links TRBV5-4 with TRBJ1-1; 7 bases fit TRBD1. This TCR came from a human donor in good health (CMV status not recorded). Some clones in this sample may be carry-over from other donors' samples. The CDR3 nucleotides are TGTGCCAGCAGCTCCCAGACAGGGTGGACTGAAGCTTTCTTT. This gives the protein CASSSQTGWTEAFF.